The source of this TCR beta chain is a study of blood T cell repertoires in COVID-19. Study in general: Acute-phase and convalescent COVID-19 samples originated in the United States, Italy and Spain. PBMCs, B-cell-depleted T cells, or T cells were the source of the cDNA or gDNA that made up the material.

V dropped 6 bases and J dropped 0 bases, with 11 bases sitting between them. This CDR3 comprises 14 residues. The germline V gene encodes CDR1 ENHRY and CDR2 SYGVKD. Authors' data handling: Estimated nucleated cell counts came from reference gene primer amplification. Clones were read by immunoSEQ multiplex PCR, and TCRdb kept only the in-frame ones, dropping some. V and J calls and clone size are those listed in that table; D and trimming were worked out from the DNA. The data show approximately 97,000 clones, 84% seen once. The sample taken for sequencing was peripheral blood. The V gene is TRBV10-3, the J gene TRBJ1-1; D ambiguous. The source of this sequence is a human donor in a cohort sampled during active COVID-19. CDR3 nucleotide sequence: TGTGCCATCAGGATACAGCAACTGAACACTGAAGCTTTCTTT. This translates into CAIRIQQLNTEAFF.